Here is one TCR beta chain with its context. The germline V and J ends were trimmed by 5 bases and 13 bases, with 21 bases remaining between them. Germline-derived CDR1 and CDR2 are SEHNR and FQNEAQ (reference sequence). CDR3 length equals 14 residues. This sample is part of a study of cytomegalovirus exposure and HLA in healthy donors. Study-wide background: Later analysis reported that the 110 or so validation repertoires shared the platform of the roughly 630 first-cohort repertoires.

The protocol was immunoSEQ multiplex PCR, while the TCRdb copy is restricted to in-frame clones and leaves out a portion. This sample has 150,000 to 200,000 clones, with approximately 86% found just once. The material sequenced was PBMCs. The J gene is TRBJ2-1, the V gene TRBV7-9, with a weak D call TRBD2 (6 bases). The sequence was obtained from a man aged 25 to 45 in good health and CMV-seropositive. The CDR3: CASSQILGLSRQFF. The CDR3 DNA sequence: TGTGCCAGCAGCCAAATACTGGGACTGAGTCGACAGTTCTTC.